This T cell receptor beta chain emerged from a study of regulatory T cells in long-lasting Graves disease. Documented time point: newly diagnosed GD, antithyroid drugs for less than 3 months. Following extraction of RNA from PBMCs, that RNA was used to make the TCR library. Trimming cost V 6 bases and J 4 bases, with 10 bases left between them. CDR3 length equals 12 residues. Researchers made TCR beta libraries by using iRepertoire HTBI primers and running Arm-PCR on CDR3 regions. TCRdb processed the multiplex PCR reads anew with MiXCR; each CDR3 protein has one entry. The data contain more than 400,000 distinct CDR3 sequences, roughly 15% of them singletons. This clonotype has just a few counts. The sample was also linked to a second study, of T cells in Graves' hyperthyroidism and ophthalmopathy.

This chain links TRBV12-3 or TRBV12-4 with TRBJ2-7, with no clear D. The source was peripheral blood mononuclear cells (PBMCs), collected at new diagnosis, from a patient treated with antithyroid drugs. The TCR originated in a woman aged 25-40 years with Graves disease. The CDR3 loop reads CASSLNAYEQYF. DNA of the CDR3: TGTGCCAGCAGCCTCAACGCGTACGAGCAGTACTTC.